The 11 T cell receptor beta chains given below trace back to one sample, sequenced in a study of cytomegalovirus exposure and HLA in healthy donors. Amplification used 60 Vbeta primers and 13 Jbeta primers. Libraries were prepared by immunoSEQ multiplex PCR; TCRdb keeps only in-frame clonotypes and omits some of them. The table records under 130,000 clones, 60% to 85% of them present only once. The specimen was PBMCs. Source of these receptors: a man over 45 in good health and CMV-seropositive.

The chain recombines TRBV6-5 with TRBJ1-3; the match to TRBD1 covers 7 bases. Germline CDR1 is MNHEY and CDR2 is SVGAGI. After removal of 4 bases from V and 0 bases from J, the junction contained 3 bases not matched to a gene. This CDR3 comprises 15 residues. The CDR3 DNA reads as TGTGCCAGCAGTTCTCAGGGGGACTCTGGAAACACCATATATTTT. Amino acids: CASSSQGDSGNTIYF.

This rearrangement joins TRBV5-6 to TRBJ2-3, with a possible D match to TRBD1 (6 bases). Germline V CDR1 and CDR2: SGHDT, YYEEEE. V gave up 1 base and J gave up 2 bases, with 8 bases separating them. The CDR3 covers 14 residues. The CDR3: CASSLSGATDTQYF. DNA for the CDR3: TGTGCCAGCAGCTTGTCAGGGGCCACAGATACGCAGTATTTT.

The count of this clone is one. The chain uses TRBV4-1 and TRBJ2-3; TRBD2 matches at 8 bases. The CDR3 loop spans 14 amino acids. The germline CDR1 and CDR2 sequences are MGHRA and YSYEKL. J lost 4 bases, V lost 1 base, and 1 base had no gene match. This chain's CDR3 is CASSQGGGPDTQYF. The CDR3 coding sequence is TGCGCCAGCAGCCAAGGCGGGGGGCCAGATACGCAGTATTTT.

This clone has a handful of counts. The chain links TRBV19 to TRBJ1-2; D unresolved. The CDR3 consists of 15 residues. The germline V and J ends were trimmed by 5 bases and 5 bases, with 18 bases remaining between them. In germline, CDR1 is LNHDA, CDR2 SQIVND (reference sequence). CDR3 in DNA: TGTGCCAGTAGTCCCCTGGCCGTACCGGGGTATGGCTACACCTTC. Protein: CASSPLAVPGYGYTF.

The V and J genes are TRBV29-1 and TRBJ2-7; a weak D match, TRBD2 (5 bases). Germline CDR1 is SQVTM and CDR2 is ANQGSEA. V lost 6 bases and J lost 1, with 13 bases in between. The CDR3 has 13 residues. CDR3 nucleotides: TGCAGCGTCACCCGGACTGGGTCCTACGAGCAGTACTTC. This gives the protein CSVTRTGSYEQYF.

The rearrangement links TRBV11-1 to TRBJ2-3; TRBD2 aligns across 15 bases. Germline V gene sequence: CDR1 SGHAT, CDR2 FQDESV (reference sequence). Germline trimming cut 4 bases from V and 1 base from J; bases unmatched to any gene: 3. This CDR3 is built from 17 residues. CDR3: CASSWGLAGGRTDTQYF. DNA for the CDR3: TGTGCCAGCAGCTGGGGACTAGCGGGAGGACGCACAGATACGCAGTATTTT.

This clone was counted only a few times. V is TRBV28 and J is TRBJ1-5; TRBD1 agrees at 8 bases. With V trimmed by 2 bases and J by 5 bases, 11 bases remained unmatched. From germline, CDR1 is MDHEN and CDR2 SYDVKM. The CDR3 extends over 17 amino acids. In DNA form, the CDR3 reads TGTGCCAGCAGTTTACGCCCGAGGGACAGGAGCTATCAGCCCCAGCATTTT. Protein: CASSLRPRDRSYQPQHF.

This sequence joins TRBV5-1 and TRBJ2-3; 14 bases line up with TRBD2. The V segment lost 2 bases and the J segment 3 bases; nucleotides outside the gene matches: 5. In germline, CDR1 is SGHRS, CDR2 YFSETQ. This CDR3 spans 17 amino acids. The CDR3 spells CASSLGLAGGVTDTQYF. The CDR3 bases are TGCGCCAGCAGCTTAGGACTAGCGGGAGGAGTAACAGATACGCAGTATTTT.

The chain couples TRBV10-3 to TRBJ1-3; no definite D call. This CDR3 is 17 amino acids long. Germline CDR1 ENHRY, CDR2 SYGVKD. With 3 bases removed from V and 7 bases from J, the gap between germline ends came to 22 bases. CDR3 bases: TGTGCCATCAGTGATAAGGCAGACCCTGCTAGCGGGAACACCATATATTTT. It codes for CAISDKADPASGNTIYF.

The gene calls are TRBV6-5 and TRBJ1-2; TRBD1 matches at 7 bases. Germline lookup yields CDR1 MNHEY and CDR2 SVGAGI. There are 12 residues in the CDR3. V lost 6 bases to trimming and J lost 4 bases; unmatched junction nucleotides: 2. CDR3 in amino acids: CASRTGIYGYTF. CDR3 DNA: TGTGCCAGCAGGACAGGGATCTATGGCTACACCTTC.

The chain joins TRBV11-1 to TRBJ2-7, with 9 bases aligning to TRBD2. CDR1 is SGHAT, CDR2 FQDESV, per germline (reference sequence). The CDR3 totals 17 residues. V trimming: 6 bases; J trimming: 3 bases; junction bases outside the gene matches: 15. The CDR3 loop reads CASRGAGGNGPVYEQYF. DNA for the CDR3: TGTGCCAGCAGAGGAGCGGGAGGTAACGGCCCCGTCTACGAGCAGTACTTC.